These T cell receptor beta chains were read from a single sample in a study of shared clonotypes between healthy human individuals. Profiling relied on immunoSEQ multiplex PCR, and the TCRdb table lists in-frame clones only, not all of them. Seen here are about 490,000 clones, 76% observed once, and the top ten hold about an eighth. Sequencing used PBMCs. These receptors came from a woman aged 40 to 55 in good health. Some clones in this sample may be carry-over from other donors' samples. CDR3s leave out the opening cysteine and the closing phenylalanine or tryptophan.

V	CDR3
TRBV10-3	ASRRLAYEQY
TRBV9	ASSVATGGTEAF
TRBV29-1	SVDGDGRNTIY
TRBV7-7	ASSPGTGGREQY
TRBV28	ASSFPGRANTDTQY
TRBV15	ATSRVAGGQPQH
TRBV7-9	ASSIGTVNQPQH
TRBV18	ASSPRTGTSSGANVLT
TRBV19	ASSTKGNQPQH
TRBV5-1	ASSLVAGEIYNEQF
TRBV7-2	ASSFYRENTEAF
TRBV28	ASRMPGGGNQPQH
TRBV4-2	ASSQSAIPTYNEQF
TRBV19	ASSMRATGLAYEQY
TRBV7-2	ASSVTSGSETQY
TRBV19	ASSGAPSNSPLH
TRBV18	ASSPSQGADGYT
TRBV5-1	ASSLQYTGELF
TRBV5-1	ASRPGTSGYEQY
TRBV7-3	ASSTGTSYNEQF
TRBV7-8	ASSSYRTAYEQY
TRBV27	ASSFLESYEQY
TRBV6-5	ASSPRARYNEQF